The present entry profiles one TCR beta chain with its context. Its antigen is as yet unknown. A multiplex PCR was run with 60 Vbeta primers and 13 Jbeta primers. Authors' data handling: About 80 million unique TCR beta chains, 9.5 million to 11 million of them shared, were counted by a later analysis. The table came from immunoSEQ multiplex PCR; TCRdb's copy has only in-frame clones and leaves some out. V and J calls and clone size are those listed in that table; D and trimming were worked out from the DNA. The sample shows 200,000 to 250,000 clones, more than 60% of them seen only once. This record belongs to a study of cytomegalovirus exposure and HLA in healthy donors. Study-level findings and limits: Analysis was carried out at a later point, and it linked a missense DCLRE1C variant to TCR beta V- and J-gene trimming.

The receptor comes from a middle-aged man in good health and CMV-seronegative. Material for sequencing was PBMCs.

This CDR3 is CSVGGGQIRGNTIYF. CDR3 bases: TGCAGCGTGGGTGGGGGACAGATACGGGGAAACACCATATATTTT. The genes are TRBV29-1 and TRBJ1-3, with TRBD1 matching 7 bases. CDR1 and CDR2 from the germline V gene are SQVTM and ANQGSEA. The trim removed 6 bases at V and 4 bases at J, leaving 12 bases unmatched. The CDR3 has 15 residues.